This T cell receptor (beta chain) was found in a study of cytomegalovirus exposure and HLA in healthy donors. On the study more broadly: The platform used for the approximately 120 validation repertoires matched that of the roughly 700 first-cohort repertoires, a later analysis reported.

Germline-derived CDR1 and CDR2 are SGHVS and FNYEAQ. V gave up 5 bases and J gave up 4 bases, with 2 bases separating them. The CDR3 is made up of 10 amino acids. The protocol was immunoSEQ multiplex PCR, while the TCRdb copy is restricted to in-frame clones and leaves out a portion. The sample holds roughly 200,000 clones, approximately 86% seen once. The donors were part of the validation cohort of roughly 110 subjects. That cohort was separate from the first cohort, which comprised 666 subjects. Study observations and caveats: Cytomegalovirus status was reportedly diagnosed by the classifier with high sensitivity and specificity. A list of more than 150 TCR beta chains associated with cytomegalovirus was given.

Turning to this clone: Its target is unknown.

This chain connects TRBV7-6 to TRBJ2-5; D call uncertain. This TCR derives from a young man in good health and CMV-seropositive. Sequencing used PBMCs. The CDR3 region is CASSGETQYF. CDR3 DNA: TGTGCCAGCAGCGGAGAGACCCAGTACTTC.